The 4 T cell receptor beta chains below all came from one sample that was sequenced in a study of cytotoxic CD8 clonotypes in ibrutinib-treated CLL. Here immunoSEQ multiplex PCR was the method, and the copy in TCRdb shows in-frame clones only, minus some. The sample has fewer than 80,000 clones, less than 75% seen once. Here the sequenced sample was PBMCs, taken after 12 months of ibrutinib treatment. The source of these receptors is a human donor with chronic lymphocytic leukemia.

In this sample, this clone turned up once. This chain links TRBV5-1 with TRBJ1-6, with 9 bases identical to TRBD1. V gave up 4 bases and J gave up 9 bases; unmatched junction bases: 5. CDR1 and CDR2 (germline): SGHRS, YFSETQ. The CDR3 extends over 14 amino acids. Written as DNA, the CDR3 is TGCGCCAGCAGCCTGGGACAGGGCCCTTCACCCCTCCACTTT. Its translation: CASSLGQGPSPLHF. The variable domain in full, completed from reference TRBV5-1 and TRBJ1-6, reads KAGVTQTPRYLIKTRGQQVTLSCSPISGHRSVSWYQQTPGQGLQFLFEYFSETQRNKGNFPGRFSGRQFSNSRSEMNVSTLELGDSALYLCASSLGQGPSPLHFGNGTRLTVT.

The chain joins TRBV20-1 to TRBJ2-3, with 9 bases fitting TRBD2. This CDR3 is 11 amino acids long. CDR1 and CDR2 (germline): DFQATT, SNEGSKA (reference sequence). CDR3 sequence reads: CTGLAGVTQYF. Written as DNA, the CDR3 is TGCACCGGGTTAGCGGGGGTAACGCAGTATTTT.

This clone was counted only a few times. The chain combines TRBV29-1 with TRBJ2-1; the D is unclear. There are 11 residues in the CDR3. The V gene's germline CDR1 is SQVTM and CDR2 ANQGSEA. V lost 3 bases and J 8 bases, leaving 8 bases between the germline ends. CDR3 in amino acids: CSVDIGDEQFF. In DNA form, the CDR3 reads TGCAGCGTTGATATCGGAGATGAGCAGTTCTTC.

The chain has TRBV5-6 and TRBJ2-2; no clear D gene. CDR3 size: 13 residues. Germline V lookup: CDR1 SGHDT, CDR2 YYEEEE. Trimming left V 0 bases short and J 5 bases short, with 5 bases between. This CDR3 is CASSLDRTGELFF. The CDR3 region has the DNA TGTGCCAGCAGCTTGGATAGGACCGGGGAGCTGTTTTTT.